One and the same sample provided the 9 T cell receptor beta chains below, sequenced in a study of blood T cell repertoires in COVID-19. Produced via immunoSEQ multiplex PCR; TCRdb's table is partial and in-frame only. The sample gives 350,000 to 500,000 clones, approximately 91% of which show up once; approximately 1.5% is in the top ten. Sequenced material: PBMCs or T cells enriched from blood (not recorded which). The origin of the receptors is a woman between 18 and 29 years old who had been exposed to COVID-19.

The chain links TRBV10-1 to TRBJ2-3, with TRBD2 matching 7 bases. CDR3 length: 16 residues. Trimming removed 5 bases from V and 0 bases from J; junction bases left unmatched: 8. Per germline, CDR1 WNHNN and CDR2 SYGVQD (reference sequence). For the CDR3, the DNA is TGCGCCAGCAGTCTGCTAGCGGAAACTAGCACAGATACGCAGTATTTT. It is translated as CASSLLAETSTDTQYF.

This rearrangement joins TRBV5-1 to TRBJ2-1; D might be TRBD2 (7 bases). The germline V gene has CDR1 SGHRS and CDR2 YFSETQ. The CDR3 contains 17 residues. Trimming took 4 bases from V and 9 from J, leaving 26 bases between them. The CDR3 protein is CASSSVRGGDSGGEQFF. As DNA, the CDR3 is TGCGCCAGCAGCAGCGTTCGAGGGGGGGATAGCGGCGGTGAGCAGTTCTTC.

This clone has only one observation. The chain couples TRBV7-2 to TRBJ2-5; a weak D match, TRBD1 (5 bases). Trimming took 5 bases from V and 5 from J, leaving 18 bases between them. Germline V gene data show CDR1 as SGHTA and CDR2 as FQGNSA. CDR3 length equals 15 residues. The CDR3 DNA reads TGTGCCAGCAGCCTCCCCGCCCTAGGGGCGGAGACCCAGTACTTC. Translation gives CASSLPALGAETQYF. The full variable domain, in which reference TRBV7-2 and TRBJ2-5 provide the parts outside the CDR3, is GAGVSQSPSNKVTEKGKDVELRCDPISGHTALYWYRQSLGQGLEFLIYFQGNSAPDKSGLPSDRFSAERTGGSVSTLTIQRTQQEDSAVYLCASSLPALGAETQYFGPGTRLLVL.

This chain connects TRBV2 to TRBJ2-7; tentative D call: TRBD1 (8 bases). The V gene lost 8 bases and the J gene lost 1 base, with 18 bases spanning the gap. CDR3 size: 15 residues. The V gene's germline CDR1 is SNHLY and CDR2 FYNNEI. The CDR3 spells CASSQGGLGSYEQYF. Written as DNA, the CDR3 is TGTGCCAGCTCACAGGGGGGGTTAGGTTCCTACGAGCAGTACTTC.

The chain recombines TRBV2 with TRBJ1-2; the D gene is possibly TRBD1 (5 bases). CDR1 is SNHLY and CDR2 is FYNNEI in the germline V gene. The length of the CDR3 is 11 residues. V lost 8 bases and J lost 7, with 11 bases in between. CDR3 in DNA: TGTGCCAGCGGGGCTTTACCTGGCTACACCTTC. Translated: CASGALPGYTF.

The rearrangement uses TRBV11-2 and TRBJ2-5; 9 bases match TRBD2. Trimming removed 2 bases from V and 3 bases from J; junction bases left unmatched: 4. Germline V gives CDR1 SGHAT, CDR2 FQNNGV. This CDR3 contains 15 residues. In DNA form, the CDR3 reads TGTGCCAGCAGCTTATTTCCTAGCGGGGAAGAGACCCAGTACTTC. This encodes CASSLFPSGEETQYF.

The rearrangement uses TRBV15 and TRBJ1-5, with 12 bases that match TRBD1. CDR1 LNHNV and CDR2 YYDKDF come from the germline V gene (reference sequence). V was clipped by 5 bases and J by 4 bases; unmatched bases: 6. The CDR3 covers 16 residues. CDR3 DNA sequence: TGTGCCACCAGCGGTCCGGGACAGGGGGCTAATCAGCCCCAGCATTTT. Its translation is CATSGPGQGANQPQHF. Complete variable domain (other parts from reference TRBV15 and TRBJ1-5): DAMVIQNPRYQVTQFGKPVTLSCSQTLNHNVMYWYQQKSSQAPKLLFHYYDKDFNNEADTPDNFQSRRPNTSFCFLDIRSPGLGDTAMYLCATSGPGQGANQPQHFGDGTRLSIL.

Only one count was recorded for this clone. The chain links TRBV19 to TRBJ2-2; D is possibly TRBD1 (6 bases). The germline gives CDR1 LNHDA, CDR2 SQIVND (reference sequence). The CDR3 is 16 amino acids. V was pared by 5 bases and J by 6 bases, with 19 bases between. This CDR3 is CASSYPRGQPSGELFF. The CDR3 DNA follows: TGTGCCAGTAGTTACCCACGTGGACAGCCCTCCGGGGAGCTGTTTTTT. Complete variable domain (other parts from reference TRBV19 and TRBJ2-2): DGGITQSPKYLFRKEGQNVTLSCEQNLNHDAMYWYRQDPGQGLRLIYYSQIVNDFQKGDIAEGYSVSREKKESFPLTVTSAQKNPTAFYLCASSYPRGQPSGELFFGEGSRLTVL.

This sequence joins TRBV7-2 and TRBJ2-5; 10 bases fit TRBD1. Per germline, CDR1 SGHTA and CDR2 FQGNSA. With V trimmed by 6 bases and J by 4 bases, 5 bases remained unmatched. The CDR3 extends over 14 amino acids. CDR3 DNA: TGTGCCAGCAGGATAGGGACAGGGGCAGAGACCCAGTACTTC. Its protein is CASRIGTGAETQYF.